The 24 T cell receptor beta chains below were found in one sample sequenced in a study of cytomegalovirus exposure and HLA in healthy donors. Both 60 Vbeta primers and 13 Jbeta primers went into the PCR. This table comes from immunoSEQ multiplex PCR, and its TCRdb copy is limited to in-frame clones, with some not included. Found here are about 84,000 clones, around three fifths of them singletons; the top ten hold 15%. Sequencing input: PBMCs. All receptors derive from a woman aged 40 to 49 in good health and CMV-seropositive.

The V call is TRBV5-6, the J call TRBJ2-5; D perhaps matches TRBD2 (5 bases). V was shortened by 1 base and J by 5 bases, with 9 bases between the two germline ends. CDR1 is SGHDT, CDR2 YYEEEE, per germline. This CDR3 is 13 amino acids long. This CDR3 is CASSLYPGETQYF. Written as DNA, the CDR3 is TGTGCCAGCAGCTTGTACCCGGGGGAGACCCAGTACTTC.

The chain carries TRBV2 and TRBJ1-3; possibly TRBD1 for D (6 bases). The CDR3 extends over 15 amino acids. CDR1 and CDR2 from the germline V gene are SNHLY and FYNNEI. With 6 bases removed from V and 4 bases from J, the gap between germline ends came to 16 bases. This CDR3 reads CASSEDSSSGNTIYF. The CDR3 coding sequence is TGTGCCAGCAGCGAGGACAGCTCTTCGGGAAACACCATATATTTT. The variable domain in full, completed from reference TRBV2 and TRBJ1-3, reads EPEVTQTPSHQVTQMGQEVILRCVPISNHLYFYWYRQILGQKVEFLVSFYNNEISEKSEIFDDQFSVERPDGSNFTLKIRSTKLEDSAMYFCASSEDSSSGNTIYFGEGSWLTVV.

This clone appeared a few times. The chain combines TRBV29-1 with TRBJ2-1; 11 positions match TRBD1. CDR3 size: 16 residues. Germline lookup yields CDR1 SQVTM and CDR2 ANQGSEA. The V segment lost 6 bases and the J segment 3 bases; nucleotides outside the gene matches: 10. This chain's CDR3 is CSVRGGDRGYYNEQFF. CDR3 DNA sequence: TGCAGCGTCCGGGGGGGGGACAGGGGGTACTACAATGAGCAGTTCTTC.

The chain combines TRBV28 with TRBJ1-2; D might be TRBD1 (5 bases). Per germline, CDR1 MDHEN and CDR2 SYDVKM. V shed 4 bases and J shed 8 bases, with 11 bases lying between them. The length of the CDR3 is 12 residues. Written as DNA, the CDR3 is TGTGCCAGCAGTTCAGGGATAGGCGGCTACACCTTC. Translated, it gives CASSSGIGGYTF.

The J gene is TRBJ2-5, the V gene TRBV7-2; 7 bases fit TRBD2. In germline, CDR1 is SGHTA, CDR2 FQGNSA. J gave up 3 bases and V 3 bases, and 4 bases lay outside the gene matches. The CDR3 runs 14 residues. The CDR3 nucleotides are TGTGCCAGCAGCTTTGGCGGGAGCGAAGAGACCCAGTACTTC. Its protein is CASSFGGSEETQYF. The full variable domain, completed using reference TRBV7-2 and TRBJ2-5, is GAGVSQSPSNKVTEKGKDVELRCDPISGHTALYWYRQSLGQGLEFLIYFQGNSAPDKSGLPSDRFSAERTGGSVSTLTIQRTQQEDSAVYLCASSFGGSEETQYFGPGTRLLVL.

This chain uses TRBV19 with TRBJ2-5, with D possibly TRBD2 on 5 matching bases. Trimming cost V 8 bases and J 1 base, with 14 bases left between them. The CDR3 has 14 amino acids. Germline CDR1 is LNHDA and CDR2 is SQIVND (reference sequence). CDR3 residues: CASGIGRGQETQYF. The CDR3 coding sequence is TGTGCCAGTGGCATCGGACGGGGCCAAGAGACCCAGTACTTC. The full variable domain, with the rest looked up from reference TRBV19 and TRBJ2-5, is DGGITQSPKYLFRKEGQNVTLSCEQNLNHDAMYWYRQDPGQGLRLIYYSQIVNDFQKGDIAEGYSVSREKKESFPLTVTSAQKNPTAFYLCASGIGRGQETQYFGPGTRLLVL.

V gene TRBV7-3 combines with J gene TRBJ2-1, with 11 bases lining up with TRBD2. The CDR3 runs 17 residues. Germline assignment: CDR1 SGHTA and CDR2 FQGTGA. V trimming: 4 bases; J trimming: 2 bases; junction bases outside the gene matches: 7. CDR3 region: CASSSRTSGSAYNEQFF. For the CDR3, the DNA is TGTGCCAGCAGCTCCCGAACTAGCGGGAGTGCCTACAATGAGCAGTTCTTC.

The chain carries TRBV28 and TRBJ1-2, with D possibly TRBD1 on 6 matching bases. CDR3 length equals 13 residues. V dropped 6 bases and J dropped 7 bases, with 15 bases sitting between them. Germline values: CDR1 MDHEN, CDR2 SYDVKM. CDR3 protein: CASRETGAFGYTF. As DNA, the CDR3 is TGTGCCAGCAGAGAGACAGGTGCCTTTGGCTACACCTTC.

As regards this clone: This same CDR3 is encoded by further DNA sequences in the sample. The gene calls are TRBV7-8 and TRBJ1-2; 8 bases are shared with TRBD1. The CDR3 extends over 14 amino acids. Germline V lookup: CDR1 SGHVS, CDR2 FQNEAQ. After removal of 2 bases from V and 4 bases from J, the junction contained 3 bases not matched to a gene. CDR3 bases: TGTGCCAGCAGCTTACAGGGGGCATCCTATGGCTACACCTTC. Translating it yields CASSLQGASYGYTF.

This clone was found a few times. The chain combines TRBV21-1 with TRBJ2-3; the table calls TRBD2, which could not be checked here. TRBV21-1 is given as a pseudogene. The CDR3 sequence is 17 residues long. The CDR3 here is CASTLIGRGTSTDTQYF. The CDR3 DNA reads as TGTGCCAGCACCCTAATCGGGAGAGGCACTAGCACAGATACGCAGTATTTT.

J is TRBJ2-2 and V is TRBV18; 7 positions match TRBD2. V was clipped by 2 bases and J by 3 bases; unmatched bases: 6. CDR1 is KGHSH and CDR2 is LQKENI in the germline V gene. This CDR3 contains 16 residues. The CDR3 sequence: CASSPSGNQDTGELFF. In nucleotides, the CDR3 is TGTGCCAGCTCACCAAGCGGGAACCAGGACACCGGGGAGCTGTTTTTT.

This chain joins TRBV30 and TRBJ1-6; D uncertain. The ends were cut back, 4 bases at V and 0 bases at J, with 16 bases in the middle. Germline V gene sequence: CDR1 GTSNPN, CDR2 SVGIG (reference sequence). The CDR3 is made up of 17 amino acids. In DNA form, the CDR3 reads TGTGCCTGGACCTCCGATTCGAGGAGCTCCTATAATTCACCCCTCCACTTT. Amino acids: CAWTSDSRSSYNSPLHF.

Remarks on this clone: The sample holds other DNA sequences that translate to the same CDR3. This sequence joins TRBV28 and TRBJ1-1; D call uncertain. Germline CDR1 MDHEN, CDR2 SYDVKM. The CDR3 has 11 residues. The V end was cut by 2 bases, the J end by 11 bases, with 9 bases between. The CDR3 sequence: CASSLEREAFF. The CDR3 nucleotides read TGTGCCAGCAGTTTAGAAAGGGAGGCTTTCTTT.

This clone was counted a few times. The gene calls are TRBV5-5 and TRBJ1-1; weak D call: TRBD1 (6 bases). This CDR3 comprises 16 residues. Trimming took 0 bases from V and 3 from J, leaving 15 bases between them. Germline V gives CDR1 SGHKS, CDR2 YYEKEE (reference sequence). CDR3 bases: TGTGCCAGCAGCTTGGACCGACAGGTGGTGGACACTGAAGCTTTCTTT. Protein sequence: CASSLDRQVVDTEAFF.

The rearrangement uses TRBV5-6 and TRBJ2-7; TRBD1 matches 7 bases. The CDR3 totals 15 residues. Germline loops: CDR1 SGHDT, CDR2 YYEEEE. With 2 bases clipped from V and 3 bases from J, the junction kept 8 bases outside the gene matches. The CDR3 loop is CASSLDDRALYEQYF. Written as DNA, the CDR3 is TGTGCCAGCAGCTTAGATGACAGGGCCCTCTACGAGCAGTACTTC.

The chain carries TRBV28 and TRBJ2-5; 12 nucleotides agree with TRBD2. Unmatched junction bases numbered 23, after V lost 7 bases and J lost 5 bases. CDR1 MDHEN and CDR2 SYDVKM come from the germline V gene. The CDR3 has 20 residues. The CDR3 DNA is TGTGCCAGCACCCCACTCCAGTGGCTAGCGGGAGGGCCAGGGGTGGAGACCCAGTACTTC. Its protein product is CASTPLQWLAGGPGVETQYF.

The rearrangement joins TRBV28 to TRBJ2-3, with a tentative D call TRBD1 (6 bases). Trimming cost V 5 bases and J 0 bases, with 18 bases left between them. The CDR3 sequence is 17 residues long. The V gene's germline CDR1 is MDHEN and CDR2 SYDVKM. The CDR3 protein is CASSPTGMRASTDTQYF. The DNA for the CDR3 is TGTGCCAGCAGTCCTACAGGGATGCGGGCTAGCACAGATACGCAGTATTTT.

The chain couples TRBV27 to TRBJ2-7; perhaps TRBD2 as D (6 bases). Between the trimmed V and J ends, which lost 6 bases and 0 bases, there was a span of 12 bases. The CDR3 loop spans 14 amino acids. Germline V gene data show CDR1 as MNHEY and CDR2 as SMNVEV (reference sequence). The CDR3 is CASRTRDFSYEQYF. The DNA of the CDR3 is TGTGCCAGCAGAACCCGGGACTTCTCCTACGAGCAGTACTTC.

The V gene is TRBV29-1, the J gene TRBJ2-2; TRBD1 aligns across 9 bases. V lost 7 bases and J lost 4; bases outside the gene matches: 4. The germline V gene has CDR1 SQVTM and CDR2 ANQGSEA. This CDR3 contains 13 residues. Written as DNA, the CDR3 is TGCAGCGGCGGGACAGGGATCACCGGGGAGCTGTTTTTT. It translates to CSGGTGITGELFF.

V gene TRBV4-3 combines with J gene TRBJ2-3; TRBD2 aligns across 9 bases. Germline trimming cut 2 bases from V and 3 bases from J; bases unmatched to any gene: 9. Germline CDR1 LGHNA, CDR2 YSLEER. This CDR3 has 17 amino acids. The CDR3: CASSQRAVSGSTDTQYF. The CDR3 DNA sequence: TGCGCCAGCAGCCAAAGGGCGGTTAGCGGGAGTACAGATACGCAGTATTTT.

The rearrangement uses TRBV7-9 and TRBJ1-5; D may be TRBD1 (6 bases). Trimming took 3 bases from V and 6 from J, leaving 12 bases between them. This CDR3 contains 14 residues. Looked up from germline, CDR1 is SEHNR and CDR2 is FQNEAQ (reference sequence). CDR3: CASSFGGAGQPQHF. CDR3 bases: TGTGCCAGCAGCTTCGGGGGGGCGGGTCAGCCCCAGCATTTT.

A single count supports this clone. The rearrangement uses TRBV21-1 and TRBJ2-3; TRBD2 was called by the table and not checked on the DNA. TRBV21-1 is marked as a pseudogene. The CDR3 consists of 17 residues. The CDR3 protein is CASSKDRTSGITDTQYF. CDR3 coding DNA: TGTGCCAGCAGCAAGGATCGGACTAGCGGGATCACAGATACGCAGTATTTT.

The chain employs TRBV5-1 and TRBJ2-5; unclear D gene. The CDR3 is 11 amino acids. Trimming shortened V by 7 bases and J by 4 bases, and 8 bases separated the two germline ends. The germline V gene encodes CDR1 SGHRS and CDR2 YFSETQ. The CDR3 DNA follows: TGCGCCAGCGGAGATGGAGAGACCCAGTACTTC. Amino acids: CASGDGETQYF.

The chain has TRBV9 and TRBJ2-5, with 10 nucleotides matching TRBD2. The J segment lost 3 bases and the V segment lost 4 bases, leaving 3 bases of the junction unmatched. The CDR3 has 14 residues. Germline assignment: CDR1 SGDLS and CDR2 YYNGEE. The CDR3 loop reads CASSTSGVKETQYF. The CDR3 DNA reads TGTGCCAGCAGCACTAGCGGGGTAAAAGAGACCCAGTACTTC.